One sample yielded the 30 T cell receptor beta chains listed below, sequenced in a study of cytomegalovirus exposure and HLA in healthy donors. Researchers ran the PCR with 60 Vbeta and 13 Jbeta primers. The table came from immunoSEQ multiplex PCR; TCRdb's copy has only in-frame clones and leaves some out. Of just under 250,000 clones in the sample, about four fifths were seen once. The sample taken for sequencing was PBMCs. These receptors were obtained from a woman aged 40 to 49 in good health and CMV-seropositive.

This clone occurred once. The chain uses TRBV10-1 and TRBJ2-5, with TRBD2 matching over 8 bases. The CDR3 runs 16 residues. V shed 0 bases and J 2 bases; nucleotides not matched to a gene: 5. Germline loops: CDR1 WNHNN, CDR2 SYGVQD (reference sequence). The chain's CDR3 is CASSESWRGVQETQYF. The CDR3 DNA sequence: TGCGCCAGCAGTGAGTCCTGGCGGGGGGTTCAAGAGACCCAGTACTTC.

CDR3 protein: CAWGGRDTRPGYTF. In DNA, the CDR3 is TGTGCCTGGGGGGGCCGTGACACCCGGCCTGGCTACACCTTC. The chain uses TRBV30 and TRBJ1-2; D is perhaps TRBD1 (6 bases). Germline-derived CDR1 and CDR2 are GTSNPN and SVGIG (reference sequence). The CDR3 has 14 residues. The V and J ends lost 5 bases and 7 bases respectively, with 20 bases between them.

CDR3 in DNA: TGTGCCAGAAGCTTGGTGCGGCAGGGGTGGCTCTCCGAAAAACTGTTTTTT. Residues: CARSLVRQGWLSEKLFF. The chain recombines TRBV5-3 with TRBJ1-4, with D perhaps matching TRBD1 (6 bases). TRBV5-3 is known as an ORF, though its function is uncertain. V gave up 0 bases and J gave up 8 bases, with 20 bases separating them. CDR3 size: 17 residues.

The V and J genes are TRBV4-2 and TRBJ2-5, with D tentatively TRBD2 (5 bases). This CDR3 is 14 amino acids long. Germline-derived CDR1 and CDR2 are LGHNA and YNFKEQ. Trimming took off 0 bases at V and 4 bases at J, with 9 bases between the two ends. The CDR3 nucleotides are TGTGCCAGCAGCCAAGAAAAGAGCGGAGAGACCCAGTACTTC. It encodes CASSQEKSGETQYF.

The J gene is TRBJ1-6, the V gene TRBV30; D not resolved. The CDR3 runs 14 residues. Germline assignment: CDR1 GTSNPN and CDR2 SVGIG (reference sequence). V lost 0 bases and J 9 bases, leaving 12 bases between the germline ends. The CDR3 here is CAWSVLLALSPLHF. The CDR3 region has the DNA TGTGCCTGGAGTGTACTATTGGCTCTTTCACCCCTCCACTTT.

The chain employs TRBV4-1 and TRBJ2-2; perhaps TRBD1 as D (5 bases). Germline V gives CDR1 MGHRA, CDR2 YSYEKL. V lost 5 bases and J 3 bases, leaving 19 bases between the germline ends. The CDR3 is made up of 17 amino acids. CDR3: CASSVGLWEGDTGELFF. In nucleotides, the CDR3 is TGCGCCAGCAGCGTCGGTCTATGGGAAGGGGACACCGGGGAGCTGTTTTTT.

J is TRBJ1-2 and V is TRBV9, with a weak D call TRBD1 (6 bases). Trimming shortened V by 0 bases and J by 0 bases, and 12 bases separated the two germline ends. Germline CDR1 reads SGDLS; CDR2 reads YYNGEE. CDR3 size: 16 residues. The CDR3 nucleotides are TGTGCCAGCAGCGTAGGTGGGACACTTGCTAACTATGGCTACACCTTC. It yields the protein CASSVGGTLANYGYTF.

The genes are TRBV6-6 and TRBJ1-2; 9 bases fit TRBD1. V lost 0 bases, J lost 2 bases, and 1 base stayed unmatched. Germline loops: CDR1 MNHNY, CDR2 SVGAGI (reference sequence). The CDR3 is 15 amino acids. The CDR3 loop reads CASSYSQGANYGYTF. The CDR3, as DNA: TGTGCCAGCAGTTACTCACAGGGGGCGAACTATGGCTACACCTTC.

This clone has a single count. CDR3 protein: CASSVEGRGHEKLFF. CDR3 DNA: TGTGCCAGCAGCGTAGAAGGGAGGGGCCATGAAAAACTGTTTTTT. The gene calls are TRBV9 and TRBJ1-4; D perhaps matches TRBD1 (5 bases). CDR3 length: 15 residues. V dropped 0 bases and J dropped 6 bases, with 12 bases sitting between them. Germline lookup yields CDR1 SGDLS and CDR2 YYNGEE.

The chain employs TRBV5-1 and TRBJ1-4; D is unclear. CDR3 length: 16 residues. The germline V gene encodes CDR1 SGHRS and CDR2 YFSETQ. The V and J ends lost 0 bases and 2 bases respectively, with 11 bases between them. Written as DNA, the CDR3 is TGCGCCAGCAGCTTGGCGGGGTGGGGTACTAATGAAAAACTGTTTTTT. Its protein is CASSLAGWGTNEKLFF.

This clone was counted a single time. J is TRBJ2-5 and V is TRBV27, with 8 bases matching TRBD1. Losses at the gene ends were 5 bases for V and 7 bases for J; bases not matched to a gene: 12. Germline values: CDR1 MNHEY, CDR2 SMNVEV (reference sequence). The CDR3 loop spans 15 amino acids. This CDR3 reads CASSTTRDRLGTQYF. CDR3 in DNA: TGTGCCAGCAGTACCACCCGGGACAGGTTAGGGACCCAGTACTTC.

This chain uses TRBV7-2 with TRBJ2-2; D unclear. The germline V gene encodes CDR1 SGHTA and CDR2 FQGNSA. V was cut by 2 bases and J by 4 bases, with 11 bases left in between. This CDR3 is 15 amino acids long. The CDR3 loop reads CASSLFTTRTGELFF. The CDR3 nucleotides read TGTGCCAGCAGCTTATTTACTACCCGCACCGGGGAGCTGTTTTTT.

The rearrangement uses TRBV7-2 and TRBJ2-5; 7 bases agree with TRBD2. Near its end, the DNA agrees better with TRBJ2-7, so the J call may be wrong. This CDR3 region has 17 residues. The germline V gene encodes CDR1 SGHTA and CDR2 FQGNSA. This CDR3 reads CASSRPKGRARYDEQYF. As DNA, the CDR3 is TGTGCCAGCAGCCGGCCTAAAGGGAGGGCCAGGTATGACGAGCAGTACTTC.

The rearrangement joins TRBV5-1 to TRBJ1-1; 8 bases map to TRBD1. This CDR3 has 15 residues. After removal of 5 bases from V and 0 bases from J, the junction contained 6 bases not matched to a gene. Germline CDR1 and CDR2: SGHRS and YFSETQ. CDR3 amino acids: CASRDSGGLNTEAFF. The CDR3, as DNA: TGCGCCAGCAGGGACTCAGGGGGCTTGAACACTGAAGCTTTCTTT.

The CDR3: CASGTPGLAIYEQFF. CDR3 DNA: TGTGCCAGCGGCACCCCGGGACTAGCTATATATGAGCAGTTCTTC. The V and J genes are TRBV6-4 and TRBJ2-1, with 9 bases fitting TRBD2. The CDR3 covers 15 residues. Germline V gives CDR1 MRHNA, CDR2 SNTAGT. Losses at the gene ends were 8 bases for V and 8 bases for J; bases not matched to a gene: 13.

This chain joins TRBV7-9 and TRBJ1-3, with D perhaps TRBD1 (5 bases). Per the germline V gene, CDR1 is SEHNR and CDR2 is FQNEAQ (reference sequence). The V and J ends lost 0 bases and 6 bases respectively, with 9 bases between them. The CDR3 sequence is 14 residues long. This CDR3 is CASSLAGVANTIYF. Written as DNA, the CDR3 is TGTGCCAGCAGCTTAGCAGGGGTTGCAAACACCATATATTTT.

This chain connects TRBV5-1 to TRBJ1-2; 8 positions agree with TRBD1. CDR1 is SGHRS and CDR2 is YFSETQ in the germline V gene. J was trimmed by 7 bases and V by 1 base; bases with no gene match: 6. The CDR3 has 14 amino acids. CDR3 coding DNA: TGCGCCAGCAGCTTGTCTCAGGGGGCGGCTGGCTACACCTTC. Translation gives CASSLSQGAAGYTF.

DNA of the CDR3: TGCGCCAGCAGCCCGGCCCAGGGAACCGGTGAGCAGTTCTTC. Its translation: CASSPAQGTGEQFF. The V and J genes are TRBV5-1 and TRBJ2-1; D might be TRBD1 (5 bases). Germline CDR1 reads SGHRS; CDR2 reads YFSETQ. The CDR3 is made up of 14 amino acids. The V end lost 4 bases, the J end lost 9 bases, and 17 bases lay between the germline ends.

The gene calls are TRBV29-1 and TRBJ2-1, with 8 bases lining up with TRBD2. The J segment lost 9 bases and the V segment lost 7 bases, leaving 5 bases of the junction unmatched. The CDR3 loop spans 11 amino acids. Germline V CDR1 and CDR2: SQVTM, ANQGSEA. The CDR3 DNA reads TGCAGCGCCGAAAGCGGGGGTGAGCAGTTCTTC. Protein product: CSAESGGEQFF.

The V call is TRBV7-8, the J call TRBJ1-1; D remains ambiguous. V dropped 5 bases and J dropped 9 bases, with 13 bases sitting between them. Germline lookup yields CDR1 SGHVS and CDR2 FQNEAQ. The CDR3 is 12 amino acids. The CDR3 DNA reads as TGTGCCAGCAGCACGCGGGAGGGTAAAGCTTTCTTT. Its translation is CASSTREGKAFF.

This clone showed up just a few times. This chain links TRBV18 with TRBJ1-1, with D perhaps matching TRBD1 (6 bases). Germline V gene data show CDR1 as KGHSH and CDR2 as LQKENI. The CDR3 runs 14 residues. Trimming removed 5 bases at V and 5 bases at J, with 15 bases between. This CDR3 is CASSVSGVQTEAFF. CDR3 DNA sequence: TGTGCCAGCTCAGTCTCAGGGGTCCAGACTGAAGCTTTCTTT.

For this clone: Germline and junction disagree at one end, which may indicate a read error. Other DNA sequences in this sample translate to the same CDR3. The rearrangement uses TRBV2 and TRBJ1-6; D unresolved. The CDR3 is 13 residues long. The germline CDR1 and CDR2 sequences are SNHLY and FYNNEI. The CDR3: CASSESYNSPLHF. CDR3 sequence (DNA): TGTGCCAGCAGTGAGAGCTATAATTCCCCCCTCCACTTT.

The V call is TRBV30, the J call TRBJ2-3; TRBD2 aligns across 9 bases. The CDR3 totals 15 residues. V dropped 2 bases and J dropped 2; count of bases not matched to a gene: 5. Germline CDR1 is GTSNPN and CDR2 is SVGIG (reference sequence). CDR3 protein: CAWSSGGTFTDTQYF. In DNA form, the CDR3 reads TGTGCCTGGAGTAGCGGGGGGACCTTCACAGATACGCAGTATTTT.

The CDR3 bases are TGTGCCAGCAAACCCCTGGGGGGACTAGCGAATTACAATGAGCAGTTCTTC. It is translated as CASKPLGGLANYNEQFF. This chain uses TRBV7-9 with TRBJ2-1; TRBD2 agrees at 10 bases. Per germline, CDR1 SEHNR and CDR2 FQNEAQ (reference sequence). CDR3 size: 17 residues. With V trimmed by 7 bases and J by 4 bases, 13 bases remained unmatched.

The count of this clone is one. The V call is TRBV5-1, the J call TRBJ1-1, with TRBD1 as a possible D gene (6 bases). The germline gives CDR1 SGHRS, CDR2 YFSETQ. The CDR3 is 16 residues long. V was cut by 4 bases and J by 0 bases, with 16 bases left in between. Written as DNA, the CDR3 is TGCGCCAGCAGCCCCCTGGGACAACTCATGAACACTGAAGCTTTCTTT. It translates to CASSPLGQLMNTEAFF.

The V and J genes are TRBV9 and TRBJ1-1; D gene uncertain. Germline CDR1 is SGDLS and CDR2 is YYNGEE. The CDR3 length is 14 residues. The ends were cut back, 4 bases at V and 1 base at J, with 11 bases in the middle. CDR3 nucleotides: TGTGCCAGCAGCCCCCGGGCGGGGAACACTGAAGCTTTCTTT. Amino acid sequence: CASSPRAGNTEAFF.

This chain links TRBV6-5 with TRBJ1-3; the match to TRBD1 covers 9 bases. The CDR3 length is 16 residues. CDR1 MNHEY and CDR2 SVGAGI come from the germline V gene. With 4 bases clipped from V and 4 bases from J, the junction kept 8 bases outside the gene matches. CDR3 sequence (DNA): TGTGCCAGCAGTTCCGGGACAGGGAAGCGAGGAAACACCATATATTTT. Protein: CASSSGTGKRGNTIYF.

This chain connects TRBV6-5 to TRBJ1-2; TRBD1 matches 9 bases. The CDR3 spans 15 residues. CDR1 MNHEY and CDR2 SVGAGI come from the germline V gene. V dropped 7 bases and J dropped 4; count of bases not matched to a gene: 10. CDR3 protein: CASTDGQGNSYGYTF. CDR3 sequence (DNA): TGTGCCAGCACCGACGGACAGGGGAATAGCTATGGCTACACCTTC.

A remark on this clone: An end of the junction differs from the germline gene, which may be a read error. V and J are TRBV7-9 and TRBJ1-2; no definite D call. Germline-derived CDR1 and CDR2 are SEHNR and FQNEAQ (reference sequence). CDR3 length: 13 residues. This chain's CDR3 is CSSILDPRQGYTF. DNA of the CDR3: TGTTCCAGCATCCTAGACCCCCGGCAGGGCTACACCTTC.

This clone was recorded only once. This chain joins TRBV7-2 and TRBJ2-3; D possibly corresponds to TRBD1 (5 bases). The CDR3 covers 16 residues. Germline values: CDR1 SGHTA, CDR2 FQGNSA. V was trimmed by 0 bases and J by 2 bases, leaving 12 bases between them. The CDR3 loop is CASSLAGQPSTDTQYF. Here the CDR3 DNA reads TGTGCCAGCAGCTTAGCTGGACAACCGTCCACAGATACGCAGTATTTT.